Listed below are T cell receptor beta chains from one sample, sequenced in a study of OX40 agonist ivuxolimab in advanced cancers. TCRdb's table, derived via immunoSEQ multiplex PCR, lists solely in-frame clones and lacks some. The data contain fewer than 90,000 clones, around nine tenths of them singletons. The sequencing used CD4+ or CD8+ T cells sorted from blood, collected in a trial of the OX40 agonist ivuxolimab. All receptors come from an adult with an advanced solid tumor such as melanoma, head and neck, liver or kidney cancer. CDR3s include the opening cysteine and the closing phenylalanine or tryptophan. The D gene is left open where the match is weak. Where a row states a size, it is once, few, many or the class of an expanded clone; other rows omit it.

CDR3nt: TGTGCCAGCAGTTCATCCCGGACTAGAGGTGGGAATGAGCAGTTCTTC
CDR3aa: CASSSSRTRGGNEQFF
v_gene: TRBV28
d_gene: TRBD2
j_gene: TRBJ2-1
abundance: NA

CDR3nt: TGTGCCAGCAGTTTTTTCGATTTAGCAGGGGGTCCCGGGGAGCTGTTTTTT
CDR3aa: CASSFFDLAGGPGELFF
v_gene: TRBV28
d_gene: TRBD1
j_gene: TRBJ2-2
abundance: NA

CDR3nt: TGCGCCAGCAGCCAACGATCAGGGGGCTCACCCCTCCACTTT
CDR3aa: CASSQRSGGSPLHF
v_gene: TRBV4-3
d_gene: TRBD1
j_gene: TRBJ1-6
abundance: NA

CDR3nt: TGTGCCAGCAGTATAAGCGGGACAGAAAAACTGTTTTTT
CDR3aa: CASSISGTEKLFF
v_gene: TRBV19
d_gene: NA
j_gene: TRBJ1-4
abundance: few

CDR3nt: TGTGCCAGCAGCCCCTTCCCCCGGGGGGGCTCGTTCGCTACGCAGTATTTT
CDR3aa: CASSPFPRGGSFATQYF
v_gene: TRBV7-2
d_gene: TRBD2
j_gene: TRBJ2-3
abundance: NA

CDR3nt: TGTGCCAGCAGCTTTCAGAACACTGAAGCTTTCTTT
CDR3aa: CASSFQNTEAFF
v_gene: TRBV7-2
d_gene: NA
j_gene: TRBJ1-1
abundance: NA

CDR3nt: TGTGCCAGCAGCTTAGGATCGGGGAATTCACCCCTCCACTTT
CDR3aa: CASSLGSGNSPLHF
v_gene: TRBV11-2
d_gene: NA
j_gene: TRBJ1-6
abundance: NA

CDR3nt: TGTGCCAGCTCAATGGACAGAGATGGCTACACCTTC
CDR3aa: CASSMDRDGYTF
v_gene: TRBV18
d_gene: NA
j_gene: TRBJ1-2
abundance: NA

CDR3nt: TGTGCCAGCAATCGACTTAACTTAGGTTTGAGTGGCTCTGGCTACACCTTC
CDR3aa: CASNRLNLGLSGSGYTF
v_gene: TRBV7-2
d_gene: NA
j_gene: TRBJ1-2
abundance: NA

CDR3nt: TGCGCCAGCAGCCAAGGAACGGGTGGCTACACCTTC
CDR3aa: CASSQGTGGYTF
v_gene: TRBV4-3
d_gene: NA
j_gene: TRBJ1-2
abundance: NA

CDR3nt: TGTGCCAGCAGCTTAGTCCCCCTTTGGAGTGAAAAACTGTTTTTT
CDR3aa: CASSLVPLWSEKLFF
v_gene: TRBV11-2
d_gene: NA
j_gene: TRBJ1-4
abundance: NA

CDR3nt: TGTGCCAGCAGCACCGGGACAGGTACCTACGAGCAGTACTTC
CDR3aa: CASSTGTGTYEQYF
v_gene: TRBV7-2
d_gene: TRBD1
j_gene: TRBJ2-7
abundance: many

CDR3nt: TGTGCCAGCAGTTTCCGGGACTCAGATACAGATACGCAGTATTTT
CDR3aa: CASSFRDSDTDTQYF
v_gene: TRBV2
d_gene: NA
j_gene: TRBJ2-3
abundance: NA

CDR3nt: TGTGCCAGCAGTTTACGGTGGGGACAGGGCTACGAGCAGTACTTC
CDR3aa: CASSLRWGQGYEQYF
v_gene: TRBV28
d_gene: TRBD1
j_gene: TRBJ2-7
abundance: NA

CDR3nt: TGTGCCTGGAGTGTACAGGGGGCGCTTAGCAATCAGTACTTC
CDR3aa: CAWSVQGALSNQYF
v_gene: TRBV30
d_gene: TRBD1
j_gene: TRBJ2-4
abundance: NA

CDR3nt: TGTGCCAGTAGTACGTCCAGGGGAACGAACTATGGCTACACCTTC
CDR3aa: CASSTSRGTNYGYTF
v_gene: TRBV19
d_gene: NA
j_gene: TRBJ1-2
abundance: NA

CDR3nt: TGCGCCAGCAGCCCCGTCGGCGGGGTTCGTCTGGGGAACACTGAAGCTTTCTTT
CDR3aa: CASSPVGGVRLGNTEAFF
v_gene: TRBV5-1
d_gene: NA
j_gene: TRBJ1-1
abundance: NA

CDR3nt: TGTGCCAGTGCGATGTCCAACTATGCGAATGAGCAGTTCTTC
CDR3aa: CASAMSNYANEQFF
v_gene: TRBV19
d_gene: NA
j_gene: TRBJ2-1
abundance: NA

CDR3nt: TGTGCCAGCAGCTTAGGAGCAGCGGGGGGGCCCCAAGAGACCCAGTACTTC
CDR3aa: CASSLGAAGGPQETQYF
v_gene: TRBV7-2
d_gene: TRBD2
j_gene: TRBJ2-5
abundance: NA

CDR3nt: TGTGCCAGCAGCTTGGAGGGTTCCTATAATTCACCCCTCCACTTT
CDR3aa: CASSLEGSYNSPLHF
v_gene: TRBV5-4
d_gene: NA
j_gene: TRBJ1-6
abundance: NA